Listed here are 11 T cell receptor beta chains from one sample, sequenced in a study of shared clonotypes between healthy human individuals. Assay: immunoSEQ multiplex PCR; the TCRdb copy retains only in-frame clones and omits some. The table includes hundreds of thousands of clones, roughly 70% detected once. Sequenced material: memory CD4+ T cells sorted from blood. The subset was: CD45RA-negative fraction. These receptors all stem from a woman in her twenties or thirties in good health.

The rearrangement links TRBV30 to TRBJ1-2; the D is unclear. In germline, CDR1 is GTSNPN, CDR2 SVGIG (reference sequence). V lost 3 bases and J lost 2, with 10 bases in between. The CDR3 contains 13 residues. CDR3 sequence (DNA): TGTGCCTGGAGCCAAGGACTGAACTATGGCTACACCTTC. It is translated as CAWSQGLNYGYTF.

The chain has TRBV10-3 and TRBJ2-7; D is perhaps TRBD1 or TRBD2 (5 bases each). Germline CDR1 is ENHRY and CDR2 is SYGVKD. V lost 0 bases and J 1 base, leaving 7 bases between the germline ends. CDR3 length: 14 residues. The CDR3 region is CAISESGGSYEQYF. CDR3 coding DNA: TGTGCCATCAGTGAGTCTGGGGGATCCTACGAGCAGTACTTC.

Details on this clone: It differs at one base from a far larger clone, so likely a read error. Other nucleotide sequences in the sample specify the same CDR3. V gene TRBV15 combines with J gene TRBJ2-1, with 8 nucleotides matching TRBD2. With 2 bases clipped from V and 7 bases from J, the junction kept 7 bases outside the gene matches. Germline CDR1 LNHNV, CDR2 YYDKDF (reference sequence). The CDR3 sequence is 15 residues long. CDR3 nucleotides: TGTGCCACCAGCAGAAGCGGGAGCGGTAGAAATGAGCAGTTCTTC. Translating it yields CATSRSGSGRNEQFF.

The V and J genes are TRBV6-5 and TRBJ1-2; D not resolved. CDR3 length: 13 residues. The V gene lost 0 bases and the J gene lost 4 bases, with 6 bases spanning the gap. CDR1 and CDR2 from the germline V gene are MNHEY and SVGAGI. The CDR3, as DNA: TGTGCCAGCAGTTACTCGCACGTCTATGGCTACACCTTC. Protein: CASSYSHVYGYTF.

J is TRBJ2-1 and V is TRBV5-1; TRBD2 matches at 10 bases. The germline CDR1 and CDR2 sequences are SGHRS and YFSETQ. Germline trimming cut 5 bases from V and 10 bases from J; bases unmatched to any gene: 9. The CDR3 length is 14 residues. The CDR3: CASSGLAGEGEQFF. For the CDR3, the DNA is TGCGCCAGCAGTGGGCTAGCGGGAGAAGGGGAGCAGTTCTTC.

This clone was detected only a few times. The chain employs TRBV7-9 and TRBJ2-4, with D possibly being TRBD1 or TRBD2 (6 bases each). This CDR3 spans 16 amino acids. V dropped 8 bases and J dropped 0 bases, with 17 bases sitting between them. Germline V gene lookup returns CDR1 SEHNR and CDR2 FQNEAQ (reference sequence). The chain's CDR3 is CASSSGDTRAKNIQYF. CDR3 DNA sequence: TGTGCCAGCTCTTCGGGGGACACAAGAGCCAAAAACATTCAGTACTTC.

The V gene is TRBV5-4, the J gene TRBJ1-2, with 10 bases matching TRBD1. V shed 1 base, J shed 4 bases, and the junction held 4 bases outside the gene matches. Germline assignment: CDR1 SGHNT and CDR2 YYREEE (reference sequence). The CDR3 runs 15 residues. In DNA form, the CDR3 reads TGTGCCAGCAGCTTGTGGACAGGGGGGCTCTATGGCTACACCTTC. Residues: CASSLWTGGLYGYTF.

The rearrangement links TRBV2 to TRBJ2-2; tentative D call: TRBD2 (6 bases). Germline V gene data show CDR1 as SNHLY and CDR2 as FYNNEI. This CDR3 comprises 13 residues. The V and J ends lost 6 bases and 6 bases respectively, with 11 bases between them. CDR3 residues: CASRNGEAGELFF. CDR3 nucleotide sequence: TGTGCCAGCAGGAACGGGGAGGCCGGGGAGCTGTTTTTT.

This clone was observed once. The chain is built from TRBV6-5 and TRBJ2-1, with a possible D match to TRBD2 (5 bases). With 7 bases removed from V and 9 bases from J, the gap between germline ends came to 16 bases. This CDR3 contains 13 residues. CDR1 and CDR2 (germline): MNHEY, SVGAGI. The CDR3 DNA sequence: TGTGCCAGCAAACCTAGCCACCTCGGTGAGCAGTTCTTC. Its protein product is CASKPSHLGEQFF.

The chain has TRBV27 and TRBJ2-3; D not resolved. Trimming left V 1 base short and J 1 base short, with 6 bases between. The CDR3 spans 14 residues. Germline V lookup: CDR1 MNHEY, CDR2 SMNVEV (reference sequence). CDR3 in DNA: TGTGCCAGCAGTTTATGGGTTGGCACAGATACGCAGTATTTT. It encodes CASSLWVGTDTQYF.

The chain links TRBV5-1 to TRBJ2-7; maybe TRBD1 (6 bases). The germline CDR1 and CDR2 sequences are SGHRS and YFSETQ. With 7 bases removed from V and 1 base from J, the gap between germline ends came to 15 bases. CDR3 length: 14 amino acids. The CDR3 DNA reads TGCGCCAGCGCCGGCGAGACAGGATCCTACGAGCAGTACTTC. Its translation: CASAGETGSYEQYF.